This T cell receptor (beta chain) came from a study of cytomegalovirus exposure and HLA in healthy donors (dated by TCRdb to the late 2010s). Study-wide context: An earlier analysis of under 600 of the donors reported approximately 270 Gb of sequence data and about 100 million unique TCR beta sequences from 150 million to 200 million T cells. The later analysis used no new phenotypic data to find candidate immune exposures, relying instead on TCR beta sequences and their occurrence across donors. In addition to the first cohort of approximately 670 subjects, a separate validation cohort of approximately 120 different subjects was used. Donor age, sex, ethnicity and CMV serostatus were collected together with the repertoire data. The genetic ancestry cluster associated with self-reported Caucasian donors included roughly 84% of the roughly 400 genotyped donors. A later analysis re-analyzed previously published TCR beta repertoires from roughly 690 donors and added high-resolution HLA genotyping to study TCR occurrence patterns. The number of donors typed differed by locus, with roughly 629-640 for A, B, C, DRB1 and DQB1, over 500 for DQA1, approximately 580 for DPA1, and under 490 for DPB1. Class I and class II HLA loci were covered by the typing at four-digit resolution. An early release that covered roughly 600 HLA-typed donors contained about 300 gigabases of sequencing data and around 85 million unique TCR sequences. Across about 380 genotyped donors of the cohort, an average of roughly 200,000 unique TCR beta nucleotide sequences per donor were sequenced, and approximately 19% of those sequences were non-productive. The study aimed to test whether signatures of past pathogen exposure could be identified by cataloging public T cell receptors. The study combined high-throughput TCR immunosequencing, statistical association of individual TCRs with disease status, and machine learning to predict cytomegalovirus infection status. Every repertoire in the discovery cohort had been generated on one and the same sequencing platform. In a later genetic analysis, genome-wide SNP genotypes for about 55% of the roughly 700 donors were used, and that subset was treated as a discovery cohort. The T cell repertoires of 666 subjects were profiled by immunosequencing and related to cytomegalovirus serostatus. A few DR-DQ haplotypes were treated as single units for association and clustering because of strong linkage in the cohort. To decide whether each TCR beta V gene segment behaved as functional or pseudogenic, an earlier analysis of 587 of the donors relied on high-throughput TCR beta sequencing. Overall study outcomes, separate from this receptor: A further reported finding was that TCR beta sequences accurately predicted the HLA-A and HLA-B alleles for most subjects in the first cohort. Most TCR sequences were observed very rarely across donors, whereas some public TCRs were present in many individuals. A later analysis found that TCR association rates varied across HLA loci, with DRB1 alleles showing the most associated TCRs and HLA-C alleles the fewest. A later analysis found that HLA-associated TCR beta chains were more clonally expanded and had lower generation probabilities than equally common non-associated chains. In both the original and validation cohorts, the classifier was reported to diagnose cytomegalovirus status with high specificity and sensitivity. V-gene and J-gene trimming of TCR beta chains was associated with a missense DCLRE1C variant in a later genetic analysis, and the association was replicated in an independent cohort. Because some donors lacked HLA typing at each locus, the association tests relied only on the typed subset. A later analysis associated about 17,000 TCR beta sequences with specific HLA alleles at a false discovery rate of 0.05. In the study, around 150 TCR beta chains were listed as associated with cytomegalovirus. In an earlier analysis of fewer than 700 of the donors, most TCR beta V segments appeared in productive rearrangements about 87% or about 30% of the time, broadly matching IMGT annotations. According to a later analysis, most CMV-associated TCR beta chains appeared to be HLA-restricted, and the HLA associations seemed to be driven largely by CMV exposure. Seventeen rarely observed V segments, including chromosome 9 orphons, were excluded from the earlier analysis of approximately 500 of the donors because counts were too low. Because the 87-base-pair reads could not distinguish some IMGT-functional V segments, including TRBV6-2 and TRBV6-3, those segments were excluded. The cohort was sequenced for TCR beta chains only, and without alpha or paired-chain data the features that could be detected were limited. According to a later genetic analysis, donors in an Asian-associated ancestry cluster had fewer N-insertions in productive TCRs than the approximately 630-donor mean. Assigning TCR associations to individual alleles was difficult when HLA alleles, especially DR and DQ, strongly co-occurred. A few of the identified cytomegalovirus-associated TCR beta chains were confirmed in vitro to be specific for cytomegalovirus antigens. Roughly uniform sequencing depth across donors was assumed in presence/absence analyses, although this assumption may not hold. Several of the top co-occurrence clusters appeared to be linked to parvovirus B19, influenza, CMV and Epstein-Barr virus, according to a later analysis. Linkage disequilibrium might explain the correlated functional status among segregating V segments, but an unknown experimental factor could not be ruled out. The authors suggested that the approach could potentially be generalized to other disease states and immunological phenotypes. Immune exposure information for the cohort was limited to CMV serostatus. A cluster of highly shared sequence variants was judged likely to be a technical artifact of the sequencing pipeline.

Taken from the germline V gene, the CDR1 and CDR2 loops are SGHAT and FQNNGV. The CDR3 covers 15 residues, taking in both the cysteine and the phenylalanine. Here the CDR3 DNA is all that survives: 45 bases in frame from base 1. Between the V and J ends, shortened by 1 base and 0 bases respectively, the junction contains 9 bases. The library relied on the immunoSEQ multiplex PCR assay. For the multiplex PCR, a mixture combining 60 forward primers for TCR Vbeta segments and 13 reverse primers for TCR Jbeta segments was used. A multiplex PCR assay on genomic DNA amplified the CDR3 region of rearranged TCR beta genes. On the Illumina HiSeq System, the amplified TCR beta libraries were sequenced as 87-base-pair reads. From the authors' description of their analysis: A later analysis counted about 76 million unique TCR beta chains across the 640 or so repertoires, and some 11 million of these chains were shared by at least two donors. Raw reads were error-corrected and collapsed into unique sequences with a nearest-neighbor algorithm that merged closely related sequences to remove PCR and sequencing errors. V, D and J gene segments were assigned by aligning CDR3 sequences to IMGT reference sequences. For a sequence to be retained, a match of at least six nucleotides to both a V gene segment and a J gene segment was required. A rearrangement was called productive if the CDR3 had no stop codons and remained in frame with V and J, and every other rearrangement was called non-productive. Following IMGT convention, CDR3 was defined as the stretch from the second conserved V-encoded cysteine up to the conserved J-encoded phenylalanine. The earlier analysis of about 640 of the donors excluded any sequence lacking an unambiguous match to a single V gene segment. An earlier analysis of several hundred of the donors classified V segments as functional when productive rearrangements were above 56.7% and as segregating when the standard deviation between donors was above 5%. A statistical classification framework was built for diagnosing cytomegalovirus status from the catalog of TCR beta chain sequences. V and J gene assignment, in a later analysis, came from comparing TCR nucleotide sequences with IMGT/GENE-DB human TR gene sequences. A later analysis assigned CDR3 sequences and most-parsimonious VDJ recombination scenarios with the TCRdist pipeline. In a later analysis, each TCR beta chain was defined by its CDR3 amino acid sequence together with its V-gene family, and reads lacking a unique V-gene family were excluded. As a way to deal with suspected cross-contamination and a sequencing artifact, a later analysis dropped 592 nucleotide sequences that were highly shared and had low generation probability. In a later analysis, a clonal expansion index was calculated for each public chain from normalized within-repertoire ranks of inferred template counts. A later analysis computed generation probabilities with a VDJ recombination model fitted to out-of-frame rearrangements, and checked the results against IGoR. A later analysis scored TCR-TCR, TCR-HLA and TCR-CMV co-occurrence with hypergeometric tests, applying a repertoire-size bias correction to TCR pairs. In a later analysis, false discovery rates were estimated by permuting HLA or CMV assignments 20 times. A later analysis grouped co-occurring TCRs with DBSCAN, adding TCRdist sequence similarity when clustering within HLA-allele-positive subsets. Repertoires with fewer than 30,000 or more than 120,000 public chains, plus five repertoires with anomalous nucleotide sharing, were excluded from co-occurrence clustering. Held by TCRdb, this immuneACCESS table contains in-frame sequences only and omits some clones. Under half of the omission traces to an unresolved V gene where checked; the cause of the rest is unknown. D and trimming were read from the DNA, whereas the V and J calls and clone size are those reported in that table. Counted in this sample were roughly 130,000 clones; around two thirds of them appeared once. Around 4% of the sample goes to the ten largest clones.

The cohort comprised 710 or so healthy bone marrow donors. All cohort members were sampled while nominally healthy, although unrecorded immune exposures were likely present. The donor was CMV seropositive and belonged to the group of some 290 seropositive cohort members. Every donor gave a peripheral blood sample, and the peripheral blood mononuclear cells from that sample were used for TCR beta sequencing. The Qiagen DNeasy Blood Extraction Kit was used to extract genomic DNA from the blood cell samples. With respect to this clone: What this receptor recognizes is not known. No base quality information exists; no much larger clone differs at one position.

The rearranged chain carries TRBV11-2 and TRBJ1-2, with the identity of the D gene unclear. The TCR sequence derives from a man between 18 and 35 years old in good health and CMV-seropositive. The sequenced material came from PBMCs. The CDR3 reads CASSLVAASNYGYTF. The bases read TGTGCCAGCAGCTTAGTGGCAGCGTCTAACTATGGCTACACCTTC.